The sequence of this T cell receptor beta chain was determined in a study of regulatory T cells in long-lasting Graves disease (dated by TCRdb to the early 2020s). Some background on the complete study: Persistent Graves' disease was defined as antithyroid drug treatment for over 5 years with persistently positive TSH receptor autoantibodies. Persistent Graves' disease patients were compared with newly diagnosed Graves' disease patients by peripheral blood TCR sequencing and RNA sequencing. The study took place in China and was registered as a clinical trial. A total of roughly 35 samples were covered by TCR sequencing, comprising approximately 13 persistent and around 20 newly diagnosed Graves' disease patients. On average, persistent Graves' disease patients in the clinical cohort had been on antithyroid drugs for about 9.7 years.

The CDR3 has 16 amino acids, counting the end cysteine and phenylalanine. Only CDR3 DNA remains: 48 bases, in frame from the first base. Per the germline V gene, SNHLY is the CDR1 and FYNNEI is the CDR2. Germline trimming amounts to 8 bases on V and 3 bases on J, with 12 as the count of junction bases outside the gene matches. The library was prepared using multiplex PCR. Sequencing was performed on an Illumina HiSeq 4000. TCR beta libraries were built with iRepertoire HTBI primers and Arm-PCR amplification of CDR3 regions. Gel purification was performed on PCR products prior to sequencing. In the original analysis: Gene usage analysis of CDR3 amino acid clonotypes relied on the 60 or so TRBV and about 13 TRBJ segments identified across samples. COPE and FqMerger were used to merge filtered high-quality paired reads into contigs. BLAST was used to align contigs to IMGT TRBV, TRBD and TRBJ reference genes, and CDR3 was defined according to IMGT. Highly expanded clones were defined as clonotypes with a frequency above 0.1%. Shannon entropy was used to measure repertoire diversity, and the Gini coefficient was used to measure V-J evenness. A clonotype was considered public if more than one individual shared it. TCRdb trimmed public reads at Q25 via fastp, called clones via MiXCR and kept in-frame beta chains. Every entry covers one CDR3 protein and lists the most common genes and DNA from its rows. TCRdb's processing, not the study's, gives the V and J calls here. The sample table lists a few hundred thousand distinct CDR3 sequences, approximately 25% of them with a count of one. 25% to 35% of the sample is taken by the ten largest.

The meaning of the sample's time point label: persistent/refractory GD, antithyroid drugs over 5 years with positive TRAb. RNA was extracted from PBMCs in TRIzol for both TCR sequencing and RNA sequencing. The diagnosis of Graves' disease was made according to American Thyroid Association guidelines. The patients came from an endocrinology department in Xi'an, China. From each patient, nine milliliters of peripheral blood was collected into an EDTA anticoagulant tube. Ficoll Paque Plus density gradient separation was used to isolate PBMCs, and no further T cell sorting was performed. An Agilent 2100 Bioanalyzer and agarose gel were used to check RNA quality, and a NanoDrop 2000 was used to measure RNA concentration. Results the study describes overall, beyond this receptor: A larger number of public clonotypes was shared among persistent patients (fewer than 3,000) than among newly diagnosed patients (around 870). Persistent disease showed preferential use of TRBV28, TRBJ1-2 and TRBJ2-5, whereas newly diagnosed disease favored TRBV20-1 and TRBJ2-1. Compared with newly diagnosed patients, patients with persistent Graves' disease had lower TCR Shannon entropy and fewer highly expanded clones, which suggests clonal expansion. The authors noted that the small sample size was a limitation that may lower accuracy. Peripheral blood alone was examined, since thyroid tissue, which constituted the primary lesion, could not be accessed. Only the TCR beta chain was sequenced and analyzed.

A remark on this clonotype: Its target antigen remains unknown. The sample holds no much larger clone one base away, and base qualities are not on file.

The V and J segments used are TRBV2 and TRBJ2-1, with TRBD2 matching 8 junction bases. This specimen consisted of peripheral blood mononuclear cells (PBMCs), obtained when the disease was refractory, from a patient treated with antithyroid drugs. This TCR was recovered from a woman aged 40-49 years with Graves disease. Donor details come from another sample of the same person, matched by shared clones. The nucleotides are TGTGCCAGCGGGTTAAGGGTTAGCGGGGTCTACAATGAGCAGTTCTTC. It codes for CASGLRVSGVYNEQFF.